The 29 T cell receptor beta chains below all came from one sample that was sequenced in a study of shared clonotypes between healthy human individuals. The repertoire was sequenced with immunoSEQ multiplex PCR; TCRdb's copy has only in-frame clones and lacks some. Among over a million clones listed, around 97% were seen once. The sequencing sample was made of naive CD4+ T cells sorted from blood. As for subset: CD45RA+ positively selected. Receptors originate from a man aged 25 to 45 in good health.

The chain recombines TRBV7-9 with TRBJ2-3; D remains ambiguous. Trimming took off 5 bases at V and 1 base at J, with 10 bases between the two ends. Per germline, CDR1 SEHNR and CDR2 FQNEAQ (reference sequence). This CDR3 is built from 14 residues. The CDR3 coding sequence is TGTGCCAGCAGCGGTTGGTCGGGCACAGATACGCAGTATTTT. Amino acids: CASSGWSGTDTQYF.

This chain joins TRBV9 and TRBJ2-3; no clear D gene. Looked up from germline, CDR1 is SGDLS and CDR2 is YYNGEE. The V end was cut by 4 bases, the J end by 6 bases, with 15 bases between. The CDR3 extends over 14 amino acids. This chain's CDR3 is CASSLRSTGDTQYF. CDR3 bases: TGTGCCAGCAGCTTACGGAGCACCGGGGATACGCAGTATTTT.

The chain couples TRBV18 to TRBJ2-3, with D possibly TRBD1 on 6 matching bases. This CDR3 is 16 amino acids long. V dropped 4 bases and J dropped 2 bases, with 16 bases sitting between them. CDR1 KGHSH and CDR2 LQKENI come from the germline V gene. The CDR3 sequence: CASSRSLRGSTDTQYF. CDR3 coding DNA: TGTGCCAGCTCACGGTCGTTAAGGGGGTCCACAGATACGCAGTATTTT.

J is TRBJ2-7 and V is TRBV9; the D call may be TRBD1 or TRBD2 (6 bases each). The ends were cut back, 0 bases at V and 6 bases at J, with 19 bases in the middle. The CDR3 length is 16 residues. The germline V gene has CDR1 SGDLS and CDR2 YYNGEE. For the CDR3, the DNA is TGTGCCAGCAGCGTAGAAGGGGGGTCCCGTAGGATCGAGCAGTACTTC. Translating gives CASSVEGGSRRIEQYF. The whole variable domain, filled in from reference TRBV9 and TRBJ2-7, reads DSGVTQTPKHLITATGQRVTLRCSPRSGDLSVYWYQQSLDQGLQFLIQYYNGEERAKGNILERFSAQQFPDLHSELNLSSLELGDSALYFCASSVEGGSRRIEQYFGPGTRLTVT.

The chain employs TRBV15 and TRBJ2-7; D perhaps matches TRBD2 (5 bases). The CDR3 has 16 residues. Trimming stripped 3 bases from V and 2 bases from J, with 17 bases between. Germline CDR1 LNHNV, CDR2 YYDKDF (reference sequence). In DNA, the CDR3 is TGTGCCACCAGCAGGATTCGAGGGAGCCCTCCCTACGAGCAGTACTTC. It codes for CATSRIRGSPPYEQYF.

The V and J genes are TRBV28 and TRBJ2-7, with TRBD1 identical over 8 bases. After removal of 7 bases from V and 12 bases from J, the junction contained 17 bases not matched to a gene. CDR3 length: 14 amino acids. Germline loops: CDR1 MDHEN, CDR2 SYDVKM. The CDR3 bases are TGTGCCAGCACCCCTGGGACAGGAAGTCTACAGGGGTACTTC. Amino acids: CASTPGTGSLQGYF.

V is TRBV7-9 and J is TRBJ2-5; D may be TRBD2 (6 bases). Germline V gives CDR1 SEHNR, CDR2 FQNEAQ (reference sequence). The CDR3 extends over 18 amino acids. With 5 bases removed from V and 5 bases from J, the gap between germline ends came to 27 bases. Here the CDR3 DNA reads TGTGCCAGCAGCCCCCCTCTTGGGGCGACCCGAGGAGGGGAGACCCAGTACTTC. Translated, it gives CASSPPLGATRGGETQYF. Full variable domain (outside the CDR3, taken from reference TRBV7-9 and TRBJ2-5): DTGVSQNPRHKITKRGQNVTFRCDPISEHNRLYWYRQTLGQGPEFLTYFQNEAQLEKSRLLSDRFSAERPKGSFSTLEIQRTEQGDSAMYLCASSPPLGATRGGETQYFGPGTRLLVL.

The rearrangement joins TRBV18 to TRBJ2-3; tentative D call: TRBD2 (6 bases). CDR1 is KGHSH, CDR2 LQKENI, per germline. The CDR3 is made up of 14 amino acids. Trimming removed 5 bases at V and 4 bases at J, with 13 bases between. The CDR3 DNA is TGTGCCAGCTCAACCGGGAGTAGCCCAGATACGCAGTATTTT. This sequence encodes CASSTGSSPDTQYF.

The chain is built from TRBV10-3 and TRBJ2-3; 9 bases fit TRBD2. Germline values: CDR1 ENHRY, CDR2 SYGVKD. The CDR3 is 17 amino acids. After removal of 2 bases from V and 6 bases from J, the junction contained 12 bases not matched to a gene. The CDR3 coding sequence is TGTGCCATCAGTGAGAGTACGGGACTAGCAGGAACGGATACGCAGTATTTT. It specifies CAISESTGLAGTDTQYF.

The V and J genes are TRBV11-2 and TRBJ2-7; 8 bases fit TRBD1. Germline V lookup: CDR1 SGHAT, CDR2 FQNNGV. Losses at the gene ends were 6 bases for V and 3 bases for J; bases not matched to a gene: 4. CDR3 length: 13 residues. CDR3 sequence reads: CASRGQVGYEQYF. For the CDR3, the DNA is TGTGCCAGCAGGGGACAGGTAGGCTACGAGCAGTACTTC.

The chain employs TRBV5-6 and TRBJ2-7; possible D gene TRBD1, 5 bases. Trimming left V 4 bases short and J 3 bases short, with 14 bases between. Germline assignment: CDR1 SGHDT and CDR2 YYEEEE. This CDR3 contains 14 residues. This CDR3 reads CASSPDPDSYEQYF. CDR3 sequence (DNA): TGTGCCAGCAGCCCTGACCCTGACAGCTACGAGCAGTACTTC.

The rearrangement joins TRBV29-1 to TRBJ2-3; 10 bases map to TRBD2. Germline loops: CDR1 SQVTM, CDR2 ANQGSEA. The CDR3 length is 14 residues. J was trimmed by 6 bases and V by 4 bases; bases with no gene match: 7. CDR3 sequence reads: CSVARGSGRDTQYF. As DNA, the CDR3 is TGCAGCGTTGCTCGGGGTAGCGGGAGGGATACGCAGTATTTT.

The V call is TRBV7-3, the J call TRBJ2-5; weak D call: TRBD2 (6 bases). Trimming stripped 4 bases from V and 2 bases from J, with 14 bases between. The CDR3 contains 15 residues. Germline V gene data show CDR1 as SGHTA and CDR2 as FQGTGA. CDR3 sequence reads: CASSYLGGGQETQYF. The CDR3, as DNA: TGTGCCAGCAGCTACCTGGGGGGAGGACAAGAGACCCAGTACTTC.

The rearrangement joins TRBV6-1 to TRBJ2-7, with 10 nucleotides matching TRBD1. Germline CDR1 reads MNHNS; CDR2 reads SASEGT. There are 13 residues in the CDR3. Trimming took 8 bases from V and 7 from J; bases not matched to a gene: 8. As DNA, the CDR3 is TGTGCCAGCTTGAGGGACAGGGGTCGGGAGCAGTACTTC. As protein: CASLRDRGREQYF.

The chain recombines TRBV7-2 with TRBJ2-3; TRBD2 might be the D (6 bases). V lost 1 base and J 2 bases, leaving 13 bases between the germline ends. The CDR3 totals 16 residues. Looked up from germline, CDR1 is SGHTA and CDR2 is FQGNSA. The CDR3 region is CASSLGAGRATDTQYF. CDR3 nucleotide sequence: TGTGCCAGCAGCTTAGGGGCGGGAAGGGCCACAGATACGCAGTATTTT.

This clone turned up a few times. J is TRBJ2-7 and V is TRBV2; TRBD2 might be the D (5 bases). There are 11 residues in the CDR3. V dropped 3 bases and J dropped 11 bases, with 11 bases sitting between them. Per the germline V gene, CDR1 is SNHLY and CDR2 is FYNNEI. CDR3 protein: CASSDARVEYF. In DNA, the CDR3 is TGTGCCAGCAGTGATGCGAGGGTGGAGTACTTC.

CDR3 in DNA: TGTGCCAGCAGCTTAGATCCATCCCCCCGAAGCTCCTACAATGAGCAGTTCTTC. Translated: CASSLDPSPRSSYNEQFF. J is TRBJ2-1 and V is TRBV11-3; D is unresolved. CDR1 and CDR2 from the germline V gene are SGHNT and YENEEA. The CDR3 is made up of 18 amino acids. Trimming left V 0 bases short and J 0 bases short, with 15 bases between.

CDR3 DNA sequence: TGCGCCAGCAGCTTTTCGCTAGGGACTAGCGGGAGAACGACCCAGTACTTC. This codes for CASSFSLGTSGRTTQYF. The chain employs TRBV5-1 and TRBJ2-5, with TRBD2 matching over 14 bases. CDR3 length: 17 residues. Per germline, CDR1 SGHRS and CDR2 YFSETQ. Losses at the gene ends were 2 bases for V and 7 bases for J; bases not matched to a gene: 10.

V gene TRBV5-1 combines with J gene TRBJ1-4, with TRBD1 identical over 10 bases. This CDR3 has 17 residues. CDR1 and CDR2 from the germline V gene are SGHRS and YFSETQ. Trimming took 3 bases from V and 8 from J; bases not matched to a gene: 13. Written as DNA, the CDR3 is TGCGCCAGCAGCTGGGGGACAGGGGCTTTATGGGACGAAAAACTGTTTTTT. Residues: CASSWGTGALWDEKLFF.

To note about this clone: One junction end disagrees with the germline gene, perhaps due to a read error. The chain combines TRBV19 with TRBJ2-1; a weak D match, TRBD1 (5 bases). CDR3 length: 12 residues. Germline lookup yields CDR1 LNHDA and CDR2 SQIVND (reference sequence). The CDR3 loop reads CASSTSRTTTLF. CDR3 nucleotide sequence: TGTGCCAGTAGTACGTCTAGGACAACTACCCTCTTC.

The rearrangement links TRBV6-5 to TRBJ2-3; no clear D. V was clipped by 0 bases and J by 5 bases, with 9 bases between them. The germline V gene encodes CDR1 MNHEY and CDR2 SVGAGI. The CDR3 contains 14 residues. The CDR3 loop reads CASSYSTFGDTQYF. In DNA form, the CDR3 reads TGTGCCAGCAGTTACTCGACGTTTGGAGATACGCAGTATTTT.

The rearrangement uses TRBV5-1 and TRBJ2-3; tentatively, D is TRBD1 (5 bases). Per the germline V gene, CDR1 is SGHRS and CDR2 is YFSETQ. The CDR3 runs to 14 residues. The V gene lost 1 base and the J gene lost 3 bases, with 9 bases spanning the gap. In DNA, the CDR3 is TGCGCCAGCAGCTTGAACCAGGGTACAGATACGCAGTATTTT. As protein: CASSLNQGTDTQYF.

J is TRBJ2-4 and V is TRBV7-2; possible D gene TRBD1, 6 bases. The germline CDR1 and CDR2 sequences are SGHTA and FQGNSA. The CDR3 covers 15 residues. With 3 bases removed from V and 1 base from J, the gap between germline ends came to 10 bases. Here the CDR3 reads CASSFTGTAKNIQYF. DNA for the CDR3: TGTGCCAGCAGCTTTACAGGGACCGCCAAAAACATTCAGTACTTC.

The chain employs TRBV7-9 and TRBJ2-1, with 11 bases identical to TRBD2. V trimming: 1 base; J trimming: 4 bases; junction bases outside the gene matches: 6. There are 17 residues in the CDR3. Germline V gives CDR1 SEHNR, CDR2 FQNEAQ (reference sequence). The chain's CDR3 is CASSLGTSGWLYNEQFF. CDR3 bases: TGTGCCAGCAGCTTAGGGACTAGCGGGTGGCTTTACAATGAGCAGTTCTTC.

The rearrangement links TRBV29-1 to TRBJ2-5, with TRBD1 identical over 7 bases. This CDR3 contains 14 residues. Per germline, CDR1 SQVTM and CDR2 ANQGSEA. The ends lost 6 bases at V and 7 bases at J; junction bases unmatched: 14. The CDR3 DNA sequence: TGCAGCGTAAGGACAGATATGAGGGGGCTGACCCAGTACTTC. Translating gives CSVRTDMRGLTQYF.

The chain uses TRBV7-9 and TRBJ2-1; D remains unclear. The CDR3 length is 15 residues. V was pared by 1 base and J by 9 bases, with 16 bases between. From germline, CDR1 is SEHNR and CDR2 FQNEAQ (reference sequence). The CDR3 DNA follows: TGTGCCAGCAGCTTAGTCGACCTTGGTAGGACTGAGCAGTTCTTC. Translating gives CASSLVDLGRTEQFF. Full variable domain (outside the CDR3, taken from reference TRBV7-9 and TRBJ2-1): DTGVSQNPRHKITKRGQNVTFRCDPISEHNRLYWYRQTLGQGPEFLTYFQNEAQLEKSRLLSDRFSAERPKGSFSTLEIQRTEQGDSAMYLCASSLVDLGRTEQFFGPGTRLTVL.

This clone was found once. The rearrangement uses TRBV7-6 and TRBJ2-7, with D maybe TRBD1 (6 bases). Germline V gives CDR1 SGHVS, CDR2 FNYEAQ. Trimming took 1 base from V and 0 from J, leaving 13 bases between them. This CDR3 is 16 amino acids long. In DNA form, the CDR3 reads TGTGCCAGCAGCTTAGGGCCAGGGGTTAGCTCCTACGAGCAGTACTTC. Translation gives CASSLGPGVSSYEQYF.

J is TRBJ2-2 and V is TRBV5-4; 9 nucleotides line up with TRBD1. The germline CDR1 and CDR2 sequences are SGHNT and YYREEE (reference sequence). The CDR3 has 15 residues. The V and J ends lost 4 bases and 6 bases, in that order; junction bases with no gene match: 7. CDR3 region: CASSAGDRVPGELFF. The CDR3 DNA sequence: TGTGCCAGCAGCGCTGGGGACAGGGTCCCCGGGGAGCTGTTTTTT.

The rearrangement links TRBV5-1 to TRBJ2-7, with 9 bases that match TRBD1. The V gene's germline CDR1 is SGHRS and CDR2 YFSETQ. The trim removed 0 bases at V and 6 bases at J, leaving 4 bases unmatched. The CDR3 is 14 amino acids. CDR3 nucleotide sequence: TGCGCCAGCAGCTTGGAGGGACAGGGCTCCGAGCAGTACTTC. Its translation: CASSLEGQGSEQYF.